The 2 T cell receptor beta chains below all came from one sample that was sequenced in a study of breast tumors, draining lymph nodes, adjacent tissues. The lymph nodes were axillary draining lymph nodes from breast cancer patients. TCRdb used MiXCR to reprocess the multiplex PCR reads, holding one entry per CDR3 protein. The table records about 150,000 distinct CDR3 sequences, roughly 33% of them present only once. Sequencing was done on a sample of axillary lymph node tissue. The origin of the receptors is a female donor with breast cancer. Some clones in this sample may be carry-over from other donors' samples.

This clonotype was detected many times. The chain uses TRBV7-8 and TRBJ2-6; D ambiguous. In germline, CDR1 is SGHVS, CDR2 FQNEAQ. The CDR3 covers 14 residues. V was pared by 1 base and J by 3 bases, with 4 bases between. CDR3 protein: CASSLVIGANVLTF. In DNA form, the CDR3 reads TGTGCCAGCAGCTTAGTGATTGGGGCCAACGTCCTGACTTTC.

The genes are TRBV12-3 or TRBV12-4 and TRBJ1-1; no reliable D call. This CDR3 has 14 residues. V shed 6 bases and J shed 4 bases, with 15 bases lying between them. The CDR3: CASSRDTGVTEAFF. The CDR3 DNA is TGTGCCAGCAGCCGTGACACGGGCGTCACTGAAGCTTTCTTT.